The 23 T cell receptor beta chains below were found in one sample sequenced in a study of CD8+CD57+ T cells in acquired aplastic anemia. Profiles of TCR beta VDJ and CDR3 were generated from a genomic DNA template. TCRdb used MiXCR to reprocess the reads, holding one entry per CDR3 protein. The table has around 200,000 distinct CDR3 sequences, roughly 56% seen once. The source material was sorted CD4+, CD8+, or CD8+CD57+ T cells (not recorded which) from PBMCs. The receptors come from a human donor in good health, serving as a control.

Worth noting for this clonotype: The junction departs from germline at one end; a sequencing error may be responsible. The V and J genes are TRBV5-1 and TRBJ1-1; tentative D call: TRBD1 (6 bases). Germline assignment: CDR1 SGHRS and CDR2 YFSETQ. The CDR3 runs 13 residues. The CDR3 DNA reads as TGCGCCAGCAGCCTTACAGGGAAGGCTGAGGCTTTCTTT. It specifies CASSLTGKAEAFF.

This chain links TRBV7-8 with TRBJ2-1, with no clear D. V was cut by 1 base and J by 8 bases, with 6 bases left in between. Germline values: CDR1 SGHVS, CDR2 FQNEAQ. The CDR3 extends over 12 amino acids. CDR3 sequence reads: CASSLGRDEQFF. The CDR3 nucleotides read TGTGCCAGCAGCTTAGGTAGGGATGAGCAGTTCTTC.

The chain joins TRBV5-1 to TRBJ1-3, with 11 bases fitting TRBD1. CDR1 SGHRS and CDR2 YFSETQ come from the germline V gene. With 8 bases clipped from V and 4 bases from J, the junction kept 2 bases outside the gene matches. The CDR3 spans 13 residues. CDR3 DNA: TGCGCCAGGGGGACAGGGGGAGGAAACACCATATATTTT. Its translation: CARGTGGGNTIYF.

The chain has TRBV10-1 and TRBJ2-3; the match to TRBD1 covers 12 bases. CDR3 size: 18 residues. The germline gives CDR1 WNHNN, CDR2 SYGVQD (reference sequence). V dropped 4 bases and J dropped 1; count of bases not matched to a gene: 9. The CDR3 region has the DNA TGCGCCAGCAGTGTCGGGACAGGGGGCTTGCCGTGCACAGATACGCAGTATTTT. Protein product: CASSVGTGGLPCTDTQYF.

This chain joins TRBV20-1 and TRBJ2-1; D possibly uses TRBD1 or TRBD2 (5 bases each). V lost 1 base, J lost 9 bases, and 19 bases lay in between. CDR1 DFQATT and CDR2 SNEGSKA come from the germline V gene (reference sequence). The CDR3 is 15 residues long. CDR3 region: CSARALLRGNTEQFF. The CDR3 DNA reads TGCAGTGCTAGAGCGTTACTGAGGGGTAACACTGAGCAGTTCTTC.

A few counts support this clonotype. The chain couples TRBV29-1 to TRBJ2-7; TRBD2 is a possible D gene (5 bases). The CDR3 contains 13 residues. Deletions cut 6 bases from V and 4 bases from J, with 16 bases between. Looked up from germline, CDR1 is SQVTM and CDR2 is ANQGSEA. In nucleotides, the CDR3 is TGCAGCGTGACGCGGGCGGTCACGTACGAGCAGTACTTC. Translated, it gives CSVTRAVTYEQYF.

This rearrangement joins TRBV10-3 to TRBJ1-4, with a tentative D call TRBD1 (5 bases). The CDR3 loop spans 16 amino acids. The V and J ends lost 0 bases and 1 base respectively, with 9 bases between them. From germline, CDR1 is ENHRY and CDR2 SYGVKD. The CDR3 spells CAISESRVGTNEKLFF. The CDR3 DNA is TGTGCCATCAGTGAGTCCAGGGTCGGAACTAATGAAAAACTGTTTTTT.

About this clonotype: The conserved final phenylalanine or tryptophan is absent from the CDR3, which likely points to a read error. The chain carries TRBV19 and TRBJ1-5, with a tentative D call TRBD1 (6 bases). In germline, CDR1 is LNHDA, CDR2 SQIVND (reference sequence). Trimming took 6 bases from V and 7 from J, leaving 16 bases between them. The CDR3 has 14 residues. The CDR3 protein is CASSQGGGHQPQHL. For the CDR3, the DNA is TGTGCCAGTAGCCAAGGGGGAGGGCACCAGCCCCAGCATCTT.

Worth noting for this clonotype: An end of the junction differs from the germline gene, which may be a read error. The CDR3 is CASNEGTGSNVLTF. CDR3 DNA: TGTGCCAGCAACGAAGGGACAGGCTCCAATGTCCTGACTTTC. The gene calls are TRBV5-6 and TRBJ2-6; 8 bases match TRBD1. This CDR3 has 14 residues. CDR1 is SGHDT, CDR2 YYEEEE, per germline.

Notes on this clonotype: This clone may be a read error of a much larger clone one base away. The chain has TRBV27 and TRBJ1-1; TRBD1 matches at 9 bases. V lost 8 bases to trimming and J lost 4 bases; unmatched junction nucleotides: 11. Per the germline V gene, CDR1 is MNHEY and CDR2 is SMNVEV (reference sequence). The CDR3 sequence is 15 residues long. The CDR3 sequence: CASYKMGTGRTEAFF. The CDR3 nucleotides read TGTGCCAGCTATAAAATGGGGACAGGGCGCACTGAAGCTTTCTTT.

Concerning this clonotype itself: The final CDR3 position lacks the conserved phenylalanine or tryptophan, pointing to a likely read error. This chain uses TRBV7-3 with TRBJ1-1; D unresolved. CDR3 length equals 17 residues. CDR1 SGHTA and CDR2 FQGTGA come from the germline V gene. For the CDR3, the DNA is TGTGCCAGCAGCTCTCACTACCGCGACGGGGAGAACACTGATGCTTTCTCT. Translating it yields CASSSHYRDGENTDAFS.

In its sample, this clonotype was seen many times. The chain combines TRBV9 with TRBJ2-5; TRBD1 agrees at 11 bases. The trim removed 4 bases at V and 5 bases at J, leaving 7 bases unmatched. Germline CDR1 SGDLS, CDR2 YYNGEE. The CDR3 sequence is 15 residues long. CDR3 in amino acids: CASSPRTGGSETQYF. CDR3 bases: TGTGCCAGCAGCCCTCGGACAGGGGGCTCGGAGACCCAGTACTTC.

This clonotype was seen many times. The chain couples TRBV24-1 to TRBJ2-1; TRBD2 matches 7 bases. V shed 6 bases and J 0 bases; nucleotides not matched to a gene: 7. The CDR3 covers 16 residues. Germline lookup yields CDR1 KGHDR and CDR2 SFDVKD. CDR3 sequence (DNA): TGTGCCACCAGTCCACCGCGGGGGAGCTCCTACAATGAGCAGTTCTTC. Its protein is CATSPPRGSSYNEQFF.

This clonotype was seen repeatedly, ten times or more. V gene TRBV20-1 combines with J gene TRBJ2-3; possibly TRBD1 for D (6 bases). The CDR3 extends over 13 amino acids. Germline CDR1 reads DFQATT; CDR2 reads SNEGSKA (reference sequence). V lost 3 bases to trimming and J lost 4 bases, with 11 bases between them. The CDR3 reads CSASAKGADTQYF. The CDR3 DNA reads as TGCAGTGCTAGTGCGAAGGGGGCAGATACGCAGTATTTT.

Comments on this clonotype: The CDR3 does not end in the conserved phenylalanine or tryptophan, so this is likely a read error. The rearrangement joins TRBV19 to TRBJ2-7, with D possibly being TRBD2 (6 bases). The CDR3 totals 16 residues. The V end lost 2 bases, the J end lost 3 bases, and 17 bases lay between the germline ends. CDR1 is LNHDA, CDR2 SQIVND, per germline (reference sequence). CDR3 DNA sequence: TGTGCCAGTAGTATACTCGGGGGAACGCTGATCTACGAGCAGTACTTA. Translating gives CASSILGGTLIYEQYL.

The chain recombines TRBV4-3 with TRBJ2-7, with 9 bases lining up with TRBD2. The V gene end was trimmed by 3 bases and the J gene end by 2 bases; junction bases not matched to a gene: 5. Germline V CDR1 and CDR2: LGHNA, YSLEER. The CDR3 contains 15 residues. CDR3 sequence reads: CASSQSGGRTYEQYF. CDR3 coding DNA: TGCGCCAGCAGCCAGAGCGGGGGGCGTACCTACGAGCAGTACTTC.

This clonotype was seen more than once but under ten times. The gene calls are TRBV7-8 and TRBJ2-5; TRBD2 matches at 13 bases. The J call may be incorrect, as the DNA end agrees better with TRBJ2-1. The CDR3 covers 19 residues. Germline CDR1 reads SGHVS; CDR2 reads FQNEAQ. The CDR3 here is CASSPKPGLAGRSYNEQFF. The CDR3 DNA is TGTGCCAGCAGCCCCAAACCGGGACTAGCGGGAAGATCCTACAATGAGCAGTTCTTC.

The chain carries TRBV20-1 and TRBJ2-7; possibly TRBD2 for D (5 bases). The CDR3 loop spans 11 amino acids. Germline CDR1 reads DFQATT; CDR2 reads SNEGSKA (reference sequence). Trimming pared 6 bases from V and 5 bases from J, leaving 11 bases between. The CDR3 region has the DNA TGCAGTGCCGAGGCGGGCCACGAGCAGTACGTC. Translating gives CSAEAGHEQYV.

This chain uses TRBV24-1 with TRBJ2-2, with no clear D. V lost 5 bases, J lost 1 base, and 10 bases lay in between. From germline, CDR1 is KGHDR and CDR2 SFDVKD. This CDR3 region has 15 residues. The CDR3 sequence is CATSATQMNTGELFF. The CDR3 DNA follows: TGTGCCACCAGTGCCACCCAGATGAACACCGGGGAGCTGTTTTTT.

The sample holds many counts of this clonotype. CDR3 bases: TGCGCCAGCAGCCCGAGGACAGGTAGCTCCTACGAGCAGTACTTC. It is translated as CASSPRTGSSYEQYF. V usage is TRBV5-1 and J usage is TRBJ2-7; 7 bases fit TRBD1. The CDR3 extends over 15 amino acids. V lost 4 bases, J lost 0 bases, and 7 bases stayed unmatched. Germline assignment: CDR1 SGHRS and CDR2 YFSETQ.

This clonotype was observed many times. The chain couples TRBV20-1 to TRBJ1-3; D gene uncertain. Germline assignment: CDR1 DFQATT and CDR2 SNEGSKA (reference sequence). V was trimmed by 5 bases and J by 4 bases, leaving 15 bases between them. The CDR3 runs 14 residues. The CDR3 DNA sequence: TGCAGTGCTCCAAGAAAGGAAGGAGGAAACACCATATATTTT. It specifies CSAPRKEGGNTIYF.

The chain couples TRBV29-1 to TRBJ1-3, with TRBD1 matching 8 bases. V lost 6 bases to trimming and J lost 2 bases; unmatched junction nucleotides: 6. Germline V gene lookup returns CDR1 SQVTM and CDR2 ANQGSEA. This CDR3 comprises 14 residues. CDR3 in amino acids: CSVQDRAAGNTIYF. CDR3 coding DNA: TGCAGCGTCCAGGACAGGGCGGCTGGAAACACCATATATTTT. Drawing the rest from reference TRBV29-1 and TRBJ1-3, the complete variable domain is SAVISQKPSRDICQRGTSLTIQCQVDSQVTMMFWYRQQPGQSLTLIATANQGSEATYESGFVIDKFPISRPNLTFSTLTVSNMSPEDSSIYLCSVQDRAAGNTIYFGEGSWLTVV.

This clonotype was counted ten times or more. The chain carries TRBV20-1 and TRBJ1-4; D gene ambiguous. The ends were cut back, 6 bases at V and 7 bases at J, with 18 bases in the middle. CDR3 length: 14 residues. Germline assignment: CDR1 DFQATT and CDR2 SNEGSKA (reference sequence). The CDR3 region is CSAPDVATGEKLFF. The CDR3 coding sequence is TGCAGTGCCCCGGACGTCGCGACTGGTGAAAAACTGTTTTTT.